These T cell receptor beta chains were read from a single sample in a study of identical twins. TCRdb reprocessed the 5' RACE reads with MiXCR, giving one entry per CDR3 protein. The sample lists 1.5 million to 2 million distinct CDR3 sequences, more than 30% seen once, with more than 0.25% in the top ten. The sample consisted of cord blood. The receptors shown here come from a newborn girl in good health. Each CDR3 is given without its conserved first and last residue. Size values are once, few and many counts, or a class for expanded clones, and some rows have none.

j_gene	abundance	v_gene	CDR3aa
-	-	TRBV7-7	ASSPGPPRETQY
TRBJ1-4	-	TRBV14	ASSQDLNSRGTNEKLF
TRBJ2-3	many	TRBV12-3/TRBV12-4	ASSLAQGDTQY
TRBJ2-7	-	TRBV6-1	ATGVYEQY
TRBJ2-3	-	TRBV6-2/TRBV6-3	ASSAVGGMADTQY
TRBJ1-4	-	TRBV12-3/TRBV12-4	ASSYGTPIEKLF
-	-	TRBV28	ASSLERYGRPQVEQY
TRBJ2-3	-	TRBV9	ASSARGRGLTDTQY
TRBJ1-1	-	TRBV20-1	SARFGQPNTEAF
TRBJ2-1	-	TRBV19	ASSSPLAWARHEQF
TRBJ2-1	-	TRBV4-1	ASKNLTGDSYNEQF
TRBJ1-5	-	TRBV5-1	ASRLHAGADQPQH
TRBJ2-3	-	TRBV7-2	ASSGASMAGRTDTQY
TRBJ1-1	few	TRBV5-1	ASKGTRGLNTEAF
TRBJ2-4	-	TRBV7-2	ASSLGTLNIQY
TRBJ2-3	-	TRBV20-1	SASPASGGSTDTQY
TRBJ2-7	few	TRBV20-1	SASDGSSYEQY
TRBJ2-7	few	TRBV20-1	SARPTISRKSYEQY
TRBJ2-1	-	TRBV20-1	SAIALGKPF
TRBJ2-1	many	TRBV4-2	ASSQVTSGRKGPYNEQF
TRBJ2-1	few	TRBV3-1	ASSTGLADTYNEQF
TRBJ1-3	few	TRBV28	ASIPPPGQGTGNTIY
TRBJ2-7	few	TRBV20-1	SAREPLGTSLYEQY
TRBJ1-6	-	TRBV27	ASSPTMFPLH
TRBJ2-1	-	TRBV4-1	ASSRGFRDRGEQF
TRBJ2-4	-	TRBV28	ASRGQGPNIQY
TRBJ1-2	few	TRBV5-1	ASSLVGAGRYYGYT
TRBJ2-3	few	TRBV3-1	ASSQDRRVWADTQY
TRBJ2-5	few	TRBV3-1	ASSQLAARETQY
-	-	TRBV11-2	ASKSLRTARSYEQY
TRBJ1-1	-	TRBV30	AWRQGGGYTEAF